In this sample, the clone carrying this T cell receptor (beta chain) turned up a few times. V lost 6 bases and J lost 6; bases outside the gene matches: 11. There are 16 residues in the CDR3. The entry originates in a study of T-cell reconstitution after alpha-beta-depleted transplantation in children. The TCRbeta library incorporated unique molecular identifiers. TCRdb passed the PCR reads through MiXCR, listing each CDR3 protein once. Here the sample spans approximately 640,000 distinct CDR3 sequences, around a sixth being singletons. This rearrangement joins TRBV12-3 or TRBV12-4 to TRBJ1-4; 9 bases fit TRBD1. Material: PBMCs from the stem cell graft donor, obtained from the stem cell graft. This clonotype was sampled from a human donor who donated a stem cell graft to a child with acute myeloid leukemia. The CDR3 is CASSRGAGQGYEKLFF. For the CDR3, the DNA is TGTGCCAGCAGCCGAGGGGCGGGACAGGGCTATGAAAAACTGTTTTTT.